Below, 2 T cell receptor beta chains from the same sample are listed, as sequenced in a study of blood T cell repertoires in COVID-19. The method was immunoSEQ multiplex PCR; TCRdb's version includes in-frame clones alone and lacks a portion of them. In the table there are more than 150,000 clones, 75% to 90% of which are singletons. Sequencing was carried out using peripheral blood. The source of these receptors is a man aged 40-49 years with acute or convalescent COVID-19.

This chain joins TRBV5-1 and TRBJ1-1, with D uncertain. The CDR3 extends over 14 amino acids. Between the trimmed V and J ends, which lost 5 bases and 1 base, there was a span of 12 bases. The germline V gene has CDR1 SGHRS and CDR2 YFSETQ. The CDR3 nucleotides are TGCGCCAGCAGGACTTCTAGTCCGAACACTGAAGCTTTCTTT. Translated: CASRTSSPNTEAFF. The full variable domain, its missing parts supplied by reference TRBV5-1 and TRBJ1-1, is KAGVTQTPRYLIKTRGQQVTLSCSPISGHRSVSWYQQTPGQGLQFLFEYFSETQRNKGNFPGRFSGRQFSNSRSEMNVSTLELGDSALYLCASRTSSPNTEAFFGQGTRLTVV.

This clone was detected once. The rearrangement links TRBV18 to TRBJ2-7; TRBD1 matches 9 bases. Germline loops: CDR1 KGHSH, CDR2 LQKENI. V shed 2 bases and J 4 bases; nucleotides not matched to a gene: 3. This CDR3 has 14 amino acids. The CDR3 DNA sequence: TGTGCCAGCTCACCAAGGACAGGGGTATACGAGCAGTACTTC. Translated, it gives CASSPRTGVYEQYF.